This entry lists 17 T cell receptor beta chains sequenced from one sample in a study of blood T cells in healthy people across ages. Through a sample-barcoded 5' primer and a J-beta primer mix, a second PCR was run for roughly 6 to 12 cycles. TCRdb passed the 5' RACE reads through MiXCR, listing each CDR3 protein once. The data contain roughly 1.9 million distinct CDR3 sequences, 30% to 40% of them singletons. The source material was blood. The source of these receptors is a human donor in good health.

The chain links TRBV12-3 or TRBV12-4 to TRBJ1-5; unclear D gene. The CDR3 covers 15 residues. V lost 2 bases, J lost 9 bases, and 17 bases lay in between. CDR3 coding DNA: TGTGCCAGCAGTTTAAGGGTCAGGAAGGATCGGCCCCAGCATTTT. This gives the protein CASSLRVRKDRPQHF.

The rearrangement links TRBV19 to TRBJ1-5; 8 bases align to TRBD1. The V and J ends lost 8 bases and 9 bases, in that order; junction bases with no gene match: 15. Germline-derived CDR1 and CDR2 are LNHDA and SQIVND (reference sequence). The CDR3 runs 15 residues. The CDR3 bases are TGTGCCAGTGGGGGGACAGGAAATCCTTTACGGCCCCAGCATTTT. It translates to CASGGTGNPLRPQHF.

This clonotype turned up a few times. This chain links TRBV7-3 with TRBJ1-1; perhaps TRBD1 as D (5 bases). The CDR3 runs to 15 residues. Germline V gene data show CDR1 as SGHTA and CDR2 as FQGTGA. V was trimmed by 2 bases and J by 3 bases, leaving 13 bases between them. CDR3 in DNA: TGTGCCAGCAGCTTATCCCCAGGGATGGACACTGAAGCTTTCTTT. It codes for CASSLSPGMDTEAFF.

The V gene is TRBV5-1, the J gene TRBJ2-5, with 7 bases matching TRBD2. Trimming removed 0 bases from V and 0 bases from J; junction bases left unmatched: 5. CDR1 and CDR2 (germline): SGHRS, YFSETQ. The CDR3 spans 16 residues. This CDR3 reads CASSLGIGTNQETQYF. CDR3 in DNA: TGCGCCAGCAGCTTGGGTATCGGGACTAACCAAGAGACCCAGTACTTC.

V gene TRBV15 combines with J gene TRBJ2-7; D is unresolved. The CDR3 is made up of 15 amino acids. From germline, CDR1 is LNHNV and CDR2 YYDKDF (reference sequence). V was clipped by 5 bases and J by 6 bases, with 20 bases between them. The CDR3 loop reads CATSGGPNPELEQYF. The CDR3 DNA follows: TGTGCCACCAGCGGTGGGCCTAATCCCGAACTCGAGCAGTACTTC.

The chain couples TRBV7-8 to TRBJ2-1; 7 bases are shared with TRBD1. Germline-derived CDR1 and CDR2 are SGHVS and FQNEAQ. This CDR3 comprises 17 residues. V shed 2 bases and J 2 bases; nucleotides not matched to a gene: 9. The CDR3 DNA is TGTGCCAGCAGCTTAAGGGACAGATTTGCGACCTACAATGAGCAGTTCTTC. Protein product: CASSLRDRFATYNEQFF.

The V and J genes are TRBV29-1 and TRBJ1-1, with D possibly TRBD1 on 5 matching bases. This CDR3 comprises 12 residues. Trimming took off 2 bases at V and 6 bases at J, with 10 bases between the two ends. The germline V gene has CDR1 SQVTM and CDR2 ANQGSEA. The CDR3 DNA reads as TGCAGCGTTGAACGGCAGGGAGCTGAAGCTTTCTTT. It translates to CSVERQGAEAFF.

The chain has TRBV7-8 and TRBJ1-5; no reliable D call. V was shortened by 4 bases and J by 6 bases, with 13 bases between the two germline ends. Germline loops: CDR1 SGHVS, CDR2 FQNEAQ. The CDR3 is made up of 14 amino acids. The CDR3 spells CASSSTGYSQPQHF. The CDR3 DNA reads TGTGCCAGCAGCTCGACCGGGTACAGTCAGCCCCAGCATTTT. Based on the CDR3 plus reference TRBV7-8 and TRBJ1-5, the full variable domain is GAGVSQSPRYKVAKRGQDVALRCDPISGHVSLFWYQQALGQGPEFLTYFQNEAQLDKSGLPSDRFFAERPEGSVSTLKIQRTQQEDSAVYLCASSSTGYSQPQHFGDGTRLSIL.

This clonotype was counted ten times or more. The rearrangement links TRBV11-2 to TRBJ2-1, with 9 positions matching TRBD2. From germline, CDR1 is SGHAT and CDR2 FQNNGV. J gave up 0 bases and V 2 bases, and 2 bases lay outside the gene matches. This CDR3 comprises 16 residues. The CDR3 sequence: CASSLLAGSSYNEQFF. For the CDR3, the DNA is TGTGCCAGCAGCTTACTAGCGGGGAGCTCCTACAATGAGCAGTTCTTC.

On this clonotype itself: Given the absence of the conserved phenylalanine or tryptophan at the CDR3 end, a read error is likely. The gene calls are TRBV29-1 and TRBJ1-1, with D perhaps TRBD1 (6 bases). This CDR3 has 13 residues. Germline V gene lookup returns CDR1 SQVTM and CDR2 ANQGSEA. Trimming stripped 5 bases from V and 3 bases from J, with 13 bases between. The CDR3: CSVRPGVDTEAFL. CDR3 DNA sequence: TGCAGCGTTCGCCCAGGGGTGGACACTGAAGCTTTCTTG.

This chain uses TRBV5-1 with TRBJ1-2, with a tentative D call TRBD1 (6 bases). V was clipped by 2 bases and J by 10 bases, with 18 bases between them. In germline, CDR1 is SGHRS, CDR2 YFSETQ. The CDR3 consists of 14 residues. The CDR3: CASSFGGGVGDYTF. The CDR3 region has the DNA TGCGCCAGCAGCTTTGGGGGCGGAGTTGGGGACTACACCTTC.

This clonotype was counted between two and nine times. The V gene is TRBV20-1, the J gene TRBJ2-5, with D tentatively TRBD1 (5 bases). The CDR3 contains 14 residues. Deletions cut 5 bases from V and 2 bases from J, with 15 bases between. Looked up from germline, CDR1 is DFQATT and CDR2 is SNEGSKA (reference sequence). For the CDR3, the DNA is TGCAGTGCTGATTGCCCAGGACAACAAGAGACCCAGTACTTC. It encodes CSADCPGQQETQYF.

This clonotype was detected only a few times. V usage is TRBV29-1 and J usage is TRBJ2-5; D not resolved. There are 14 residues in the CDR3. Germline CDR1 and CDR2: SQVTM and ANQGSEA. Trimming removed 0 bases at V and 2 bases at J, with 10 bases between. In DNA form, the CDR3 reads TGCAGCGTTGAAGATTGGGCCATTCAAGAGACCCAGTACTTC. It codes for CSVEDWAIQETQYF.

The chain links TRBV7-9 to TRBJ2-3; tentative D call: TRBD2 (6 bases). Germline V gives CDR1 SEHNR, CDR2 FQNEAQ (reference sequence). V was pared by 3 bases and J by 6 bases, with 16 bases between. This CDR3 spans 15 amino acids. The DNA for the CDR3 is TGTGCCAGCAGCTTTCTAGCGTCCGGATGGGATACGCAGTATTTT. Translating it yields CASSFLASGWDTQYF. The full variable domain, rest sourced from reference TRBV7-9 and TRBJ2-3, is DTGVSQNPRHKITKRGQNVTFRCDPISEHNRLYWYRQTLGQGPEFLTYFQNEAQLEKSRLLSDRFSAERPKGSFSTLEIQRTEQGDSAMYLCASSFLASGWDTQYFGPGTRLTVL.

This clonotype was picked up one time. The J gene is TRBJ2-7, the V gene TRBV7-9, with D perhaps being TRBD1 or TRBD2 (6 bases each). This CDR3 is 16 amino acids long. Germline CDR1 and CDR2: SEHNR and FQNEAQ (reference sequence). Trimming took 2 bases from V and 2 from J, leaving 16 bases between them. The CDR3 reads CASSLPGASSPYEQYF. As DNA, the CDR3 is TGTGCCAGCAGCTTACCGGGGGCCTCAAGCCCCTACGAGCAGTACTTC.

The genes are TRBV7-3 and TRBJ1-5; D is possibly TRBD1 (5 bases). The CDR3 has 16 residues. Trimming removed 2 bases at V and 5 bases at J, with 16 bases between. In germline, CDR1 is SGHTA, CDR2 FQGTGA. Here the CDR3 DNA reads TGTGCCAGCAGCTTAGGGGTGGGGCACGGGGATCAGCCCCAGCATTTT. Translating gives CASSLGVGHGDQPQHF. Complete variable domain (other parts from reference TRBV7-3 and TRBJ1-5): GAGVSQTPSNKVTEKGKYVELRCDPISGHTALYWYRQSLGQGPEFLIYFQGTGAADDSGLPNDRFFAVRPEGSVSTLKIQRTERGDSAVYLCASSLGVGHGDQPQHFGDGTRLSIL.

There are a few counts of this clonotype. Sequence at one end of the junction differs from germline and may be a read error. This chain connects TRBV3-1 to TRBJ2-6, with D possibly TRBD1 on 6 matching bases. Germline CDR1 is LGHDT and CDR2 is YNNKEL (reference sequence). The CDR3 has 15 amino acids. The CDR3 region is CANSQVGTGANVLTF. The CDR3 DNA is TGTGCCAACAGCCAAGTGGGGACAGGGGCCAACGTCCTGACTTTC. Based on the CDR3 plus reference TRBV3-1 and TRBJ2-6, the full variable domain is DTAVSQTPKYLVTQMGNDKSIKCEQNLGHDTMYWYKQDSKKFLKIMFSYNNKELIINETVPNRFSPKSPDKAHLNLHINSLELGDSAVYFCANSQVGTGANVLTFGAGSRLTVL.